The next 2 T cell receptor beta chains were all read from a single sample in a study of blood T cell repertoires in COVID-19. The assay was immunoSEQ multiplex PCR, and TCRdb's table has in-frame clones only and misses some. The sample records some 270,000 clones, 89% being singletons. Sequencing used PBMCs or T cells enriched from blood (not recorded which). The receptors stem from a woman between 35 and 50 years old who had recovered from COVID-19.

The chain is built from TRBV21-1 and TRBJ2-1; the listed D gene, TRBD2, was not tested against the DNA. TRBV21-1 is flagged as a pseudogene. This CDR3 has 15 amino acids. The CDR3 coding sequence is TGTGCCAGCACTTTACTAGCGGGAGCCCCCAATGAGCAGTTCTTC. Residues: CASTLLAGAPNEQFF.

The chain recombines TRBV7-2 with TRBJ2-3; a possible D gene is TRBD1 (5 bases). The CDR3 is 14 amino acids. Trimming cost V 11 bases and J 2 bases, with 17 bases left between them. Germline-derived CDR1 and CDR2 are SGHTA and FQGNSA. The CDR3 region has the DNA TGTGCCTCGAGACGGCAGGGCTACACAGATACGCAGTATTTT. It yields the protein CASRRQGYTDTQYF.